This TCR beta chain was sequenced for a study of monozygotic twins with inflammatory bowel disease. Study-wide results and limits: The study found lower TCRbeta diversity (inverse Simpson) in IBD patients than in healthy co-twins. Fewer clonotypes were shared with others by IBD patients than by healthy twins, especially with disease activity.

Per germline, CDR1 LNHDA and CDR2 SQIVND (reference sequence). CDR3 size: 14 residues. A remark on this clonotype: The antigen remains unidentified.

Researchers generated cDNA in eight separate reactions per sample. The UMIs carried a 6-nucleotide sample barcode, and they were added by template switching. TCRdb re-analyzed the 5' RACE reads; it lists each CDR3 protein once, without DNA. The sample shows 400,000 or so distinct CDR3 sequences, and about 2.2% sits with its ten largest clones. This clonotype originated in a human donor with ulcerative colitis or Crohn's disease, or a healthy co-twin of an affected twin (not recorded which). This chain connects TRBV19 to TRBJ2-1; the TCRdb D gene call, TRBD1, has no DNA to confirm it. Sequencing input: blood. The chain's CDR3 is CASSILGGYNEQFF.